The source of this T cell receptor (beta chain) is a study of shared clonotypes between healthy human individuals. Per germline, CDR1 KGHSH and CDR2 LQKENI. CDR3 length: 15 amino acids. The V end was cut by 3 bases, the J end by 0 bases, with 8 bases between. Naive CD8 cells were CD45RO-negative, positively selected for CCR7, excluding terminally differentiated effector memory CD45RA+ cells. Produced via immunoSEQ multiplex PCR; TCRdb's table is partial and in-frame only. The table lists around 600,000 clones, 95% of them singletons. The sample comprised naive CD8+ T cells sorted from blood. This TCR was recovered from a woman aged 25 to 39 in good health. J is TRBJ1-4 and V is TRBV18, with D perhaps TRBD1 (6 bases). The CDR3 region is CASSPRDTTNEKLFF. As DNA, the CDR3 is TGTGCCAGCTCACCGCGGGACACAACTAATGAAAAACTGTTTTTT.